The clone carrying this T cell receptor beta chain was seen ten or more times. Its antigen is unidentified. This entry comes from a study of T-cell memory formation after mild COVID-19. Overall study findings and caveats: Contracting CD4+ clones lay largely in CM and EM, with CD8+ ones residing in EMRA. Confirmation of SARS-CoV-2 specificity was lacking for second-wave clones peaking day 37. Memory from before infection featured some responding clones, which suggests cross-reactive memory joined.

One entry per CDR3 protein, called by TCRdb with MiXCR from the 5' RACE reads. The sample contains about 360,000 distinct CDR3 sequences, around 14% of which appear only once. This clonotype was obtained from a man between 18 and 29 years old who had mild COVID-19 (a few samples of this study predate the infection). Cell type and time point are not known. Sequences were obtained from PBMCs or a T cell subset sorted from them (not recorded which).

CDR3 in amino acids: CASSLGWGKNEKLFF. The CDR3 DNA reads TGTGCCAGCAGCTTAGGTTGGGGAAAAAATGAAAAACTGTTTTTT. The chain carries TRBV7-2 and TRBJ1-4; D not certain. V was pared by 1 base and J by 5 bases, with 11 bases between. The germline V gene encodes CDR1 SGHTA and CDR2 FQGNSA. The CDR3 totals 15 residues.